One sample yielded the 29 T cell receptor beta chains listed below, sequenced in a study of CD8+CD57+ T cells in acquired aplastic anemia. Template material for TCR beta VDJ and CDR3 profiling consisted of genomic DNA. TCRdb fed the reads into MiXCR, producing one record per CDR3 protein. The table records approximately 260,000 distinct CDR3 sequences, approximately 86% of them present only once. Sequenced patients had shown CD8+CD57+ cell expansion by flow cytometry. Sequencing used sorted CD4+, CD8+, or CD8+CD57+ T cells (not recorded which) from PBMCs. These receptors all stem from a human donor with aplastic anemia.

The rearrangement uses TRBV9 and TRBJ1-1; D ambiguous. Germline CDR1 is SGDLS and CDR2 is YYNGEE. Trimming pared 0 bases from V and 12 bases from J, leaving 21 bases between. The CDR3 is 15 amino acids. CDR3: CASSVGVSRNQHPFF. In nucleotides, the CDR3 is TGTGCCAGCAGCGTAGGGGTCTCGAGAAATCAGCACCCTTTCTTT. The full variable domain, completed using reference TRBV9 and TRBJ1-1, is DSGVTQTPKHLITATGQRVTLRCSPRSGDLSVYWYQQSLDQGLQFLIQYYNGEERAKGNILERFSAQQFPDLHSELNLSSLELGDSALYFCASSVGVSRNQHPFFGQGTRLTVV.

The chain combines TRBV29-1 with TRBJ2-1; 8 bases are shared with TRBD2. Germline V gives CDR1 SQVTM, CDR2 ANQGSEA. The V segment lost 5 bases and the J segment 9 bases; nucleotides outside the gene matches: 9. The CDR3 is 13 amino acids. The CDR3 reads CSVNYGGGGEQFF. The CDR3 coding sequence is TGCAGCGTTAACTACGGGGGGGGCGGTGAGCAGTTCTTC.

The V and J genes are TRBV2 and TRBJ2-7; no reliable D call. Germline V gives CDR1 SNHLY, CDR2 FYNNEI. Trimming took off 8 bases at V and 11 bases at J, with 37 bases between the two ends. This CDR3 comprises 18 residues. The CDR3: CASGVGQPDTQYSYPEYF. The DNA for the CDR3 is TGTGCCAGCGGCGTAGGGCAGCCTGATACGCAGTATTCTTACCCAGAGTACTTC. Variable domain in full (rest from reference TRBV2 and TRBJ2-7): EPEVTQTPSHQVTQMGQEVILRCVPISNHLYFYWYRQILGQKVEFLVSFYNNEISEKSEIFDDQFSVERPDGSNFTLKIRSTKLEDSAMYFCASGVGQPDTQYSYPEYFGPGTRLTVT.

The chain employs TRBV19 and TRBJ2-1, with TRBD2 identical over 13 bases. Germline V CDR1 and CDR2: LNHDA, SQIVND (reference sequence). Trimming at V came to 5 bases and at J to 7 bases, leaving 5 bases not matched to a gene. The CDR3 extends over 15 amino acids. The CDR3 protein is CASSAGLAGKNEQFF. The DNA of the CDR3 is TGTGCCAGTAGTGCGGGACTAGCGGGAAAAAATGAGCAGTTCTTC.

About this clonotype itself: The CDR3 ends on some other residue instead of the conserved phenylalanine or tryptophan, so this is likely a read error. The DNA is omitted, as the CDR3 cannot be located on it reliably, and the CDR3 follows TCRdb's listing. The rearrangement links TRBV7-8 to TRBJ2-1; the D call of TRBD2 is as the table states it, not checked on the DNA. The CDR3 contains 13 residues when both ends are counted. Looked up from germline, CDR1 is SGHVS and CDR2 is FQNEAQ. CDR3 protein: CASSFEADRAALS.

As concerns this clonotype: A junction boundary mismatches the germline segment, possibly from a read error. The chain carries TRBV7-8 and TRBJ1-1; 7 bases fit TRBD1. From germline, CDR1 is SGHVS and CDR2 FQNEAQ. This CDR3 spans 13 amino acids. The CDR3 spells CASSPHPDRAALF. Written as DNA, the CDR3 is TGTGCCAGCAGCCCTCATCCAGACAGGGCAGCTCTTTTT.

V gene TRBV20-1 combines with J gene TRBJ2-3; D is unclear. Germline V gene data show CDR1 as DFQATT and CDR2 as SNEGSKA (reference sequence). The germline V and J ends were trimmed by 4 bases and 0 bases, with 11 bases remaining between them. The CDR3 loop spans 14 amino acids. The CDR3: CSAITASSTDTQYF. CDR3 in DNA: TGCAGTGCTATTACAGCCTCTAGCACAGATACGCAGTATTTT.

The chain has TRBV7-2 and TRBJ1-1, with D unclear. V lost 0 bases, J lost 1 base, and 9 bases lay in between. CDR1 and CDR2 (germline): SGHTA, FQGNSA. This CDR3 has 15 residues. For the CDR3, the DNA is TGTGCCAGCAGCTTAGCGGTAGCTCCGAACACTGAAGCTTTCTTT. Its translation: CASSLAVAPNTEAFF.

The chain is built from TRBV5-1 and TRBJ2-7, with D perhaps TRBD1 (5 bases). Trimming cost V 4 bases and J 12 bases, with 17 bases left between them. CDR3 size: 12 residues. Germline V lookup: CDR1 SGHRS, CDR2 YFSETQ. As DNA, the CDR3 is TGCGCCAGCAGCGTAGACAGCTACAACACGTACTTC. Amino acids: CASSVDSYNTYF.

The rearrangement uses TRBV9 and TRBJ1-1; no firm D call. V lost 3 bases to trimming and J lost 2 bases, with 5 bases between them. The germline CDR1 and CDR2 sequences are SGDLS and YYNGEE. CDR3 length equals 12 residues. In nucleotides, the CDR3 is TGTGCCAGCAGCGCGGCTAACACTGAAGCTTTCTTT. Protein product: CASSAANTEAFF.

This sequence joins TRBV11-3 and TRBJ2-3; D remains ambiguous. This CDR3 contains 15 residues. Germline V gives CDR1 SGHNT, CDR2 YENEEA. V lost 5 bases and J lost 5, with 17 bases in between. The DNA for the CDR3 is TGTGCCAGCAGCGCCGGTCCTACCGGAATAGATACGCAGTATTTT. Its translation: CASSAGPTGIDTQYF.

The chain joins TRBV7-3 to TRBJ2-3, with TRBD2 matching over 10 bases. The CDR3 length is 16 residues. The trim removed 3 bases at V and 7 bases at J, leaving 10 bases unmatched. Germline V CDR1 and CDR2: SGHTA, FQGTGA. The CDR3 nucleotides read TGTGCCAGCAGCTTTAATAGCGGGGGGACGGGGAATACGCAGTATTTT. This codes for CASSFNSGGTGNTQYF. Full variable domain (remainder filled in from reference TRBV7-3 and TRBJ2-3): GAGVSQTPSNKVTEKGKYVELRCDPISGHTALYWYRQSLGQGPEFLIYFQGTGAADDSGLPNDRFFAVRPEGSVSTLKIQRTERGDSAVYLCASSFNSGGTGNTQYFGPGTRLTVL.

In the case of this clonotype: An end of the junction does not agree with germline; a read error may underlie this. This chain uses TRBV9 with TRBJ2-3; D possibly corresponds to TRBD1 (5 bases). In germline, CDR1 is SGDLS, CDR2 YYNGEE. The CDR3 loop spans 14 amino acids. As DNA, the CDR3 is TGTGCCAGCAGCTTAGGGGCCGATACGGATACGCATGATTTT. Translated: CASSLGADTDTHDF.

Remarks on this clonotype: At one boundary the junction diverges from the germline segment, which might be a read error. The chain employs TRBV7-9 and TRBJ2-1; the D gene is possibly TRBD2 (5 bases). The CDR3 extends over 15 amino acids. Germline loops: CDR1 SEHNR, CDR2 FQNEAQ (reference sequence). The CDR3 spells CASSLGRRSYNAQFF. CDR3 coding DNA: TGTGCCAGCAGCTTAGGTCGGAGGTCCTACAATGCGCAGTTCTTC.

A remark on this clonotype: One base away lies a much larger clone, so this may be a sequencing read error. No conserved phenylalanine or tryptophan ends this CDR3, so it is likely a read error. The limits of the CDR3 on the DNA are not certain, so only TCRdb's listed CDR3 is given. The gene calls are TRBV2 and TRBJ1-1; the tabulated D call, TRBD1, remains unverified against the DNA. Per germline, CDR1 SNHLY and CDR2 FYNNEI. The CDR3 is made up of 15 amino acids, end residues included. The CDR3 spells CASGDGVTDTQDFGP.

The chain uses TRBV7-3 and TRBJ2-7, with TRBD1 identical over 8 bases. V shed 1 base and J 4 bases; nucleotides not matched to a gene: 0. Germline V gene sequence: CDR1 SGHTA, CDR2 FQGTGA. CDR3 length: 13 residues. CDR3 DNA sequence: TGTGCCAGCAGCTTAAACAGGGGGTACGAGCAGTACTTC. This translates into CASSLNRGYEQYF.

This clonotype was detected a few times. The chain is built from TRBV24-1 and TRBJ2-7; 7 bases are a match to TRBD1. V dropped 4 bases and J dropped 7; count of bases not matched to a gene: 12. CDR3 size: 15 residues. Germline CDR1 KGHDR, CDR2 SFDVKD. CDR3 protein: CATSDKITGVGEQYV. The CDR3 bases are TGTGCCACCAGTGACAAGATAACAGGGGTCGGAGAGCAGTACGTC.

The chain recombines TRBV7-6 with TRBJ1-1; D is unresolved. Per germline, CDR1 SGHVS and CDR2 FNYEAQ. The CDR3 extends over 15 amino acids. V was cut by 0 bases and J by 14 bases, with 22 bases left in between. CDR3 DNA sequence: TGTGCCAGCAGCTTAGCCCACGGGAGGAAAGAGACCCAGTTCTTT. Amino acids: CASSLAHGRKETQFF.

The CDR3 nucleotides are TGTGCCAGCAGCGCCGGGGGGGCAGAGACCCAGTATTTT. This gives the protein CASSAGGAETQYF. V and J are TRBV7-2 and TRBJ2-3, with 8 bases fitting TRBD2. The CDR3 runs 13 residues. Germline CDR1 reads SGHTA; CDR2 reads FQGNSA. V gave up 5 bases and J gave up 12 bases; unmatched junction bases: 10.

V is TRBV7-9 and J is TRBJ2-6; D possibly corresponds to TRBD1 (5 bases). CDR1 SEHNR and CDR2 FQNEAQ come from the germline V gene (reference sequence). The CDR3 runs 17 residues. The germline V and J ends were trimmed by 7 bases and 4 bases, with 20 bases remaining between them. The CDR3 is CASTFERGPGGANVLTF. The CDR3 DNA is TGTGCCAGCACCTTTGAAAGGGGCCCCGGGGGGGCCAACGTCCTGACTTTC.

Comments on this clonotype: The CDR3 does not close with the conserved phenylalanine or tryptophan, likely indicating a read error. This chain links TRBV2 with TRBJ2-5, with D maybe TRBD1 (5 bases). CDR3 length equals 14 residues. Germline V gene sequence: CDR1 SNHLY, CDR2 FYNNEI. The chain's CDR3 is CATSRDSEQETQYY. The CDR3 DNA reads as TGTGCCACCAGTAGAGACAGCGAGCAAGAGACCCAGTACTAC.

Of note for this clonotype: It is likely a read error, because the conserved phenylalanine at the end of the CDR3 is missing. Because the CDR3's place on the DNA is in doubt, the DNA is left out and the CDR3 is given as listed by TCRdb. The V call is TRBV2, the J call TRBJ2-2. CDR1 and CDR2 from the germline V gene are SNHLY and FYNNEI. The CDR3 adds up to 12 amino acids, both ends counted. The CDR3: CASSLVPGEMYY.

J is TRBJ2-7 and V is TRBV7-6; 7 positions match TRBD2. The germline gives CDR1 SGHVS, CDR2 FNYEAQ. There are 14 residues in the CDR3. The CDR3 loop reads CASSFMGGAGELFV. The CDR3 DNA reads as TGTGCCAGCAGCTTCATGGGAGGGGCCGGGGAGCTGTTTGTC.

This clonotype was picked up many times. V usage is TRBV6-4 and J usage is TRBJ1-1; the D is unclear. Germline V gene sequence: CDR1 MRHNA, CDR2 SNTAGT. The ends were cut back, 8 bases at V and 0 bases at J, with 10 bases in the middle. The CDR3 runs 13 residues. The CDR3 nucleotides are TGTGCCAGCGGGATAAATATGAACACTGAAGCTTTCTTT. Translation gives CASGINMNTEAFF.

Concerning this clonotype itself: A read error is likely, as this CDR3 ends without the conserved phenylalanine or tryptophan. The limits of the CDR3 on the DNA are not certain, so only TCRdb's listed CDR3 is given. The gene calls are TRBV2 and TRBJ2-1; whether TRBD1, the table's D call, matches the DNA was not checked. The germline V gene has CDR1 SNHLY and CDR2 FYNNEI. From its first to its last residue, the CDR3 has 16 amino acids. The CDR3 loop is CASGHGGTDTQYFRPG.

The chain is built from TRBV9 and TRBJ1-1, with D uncertain. Between the trimmed V and J ends, which lost 4 bases and 12 bases, there was a span of 25 bases. The CDR3 has 15 residues. Germline CDR1 and CDR2: SGDLS and YYNGEE. The CDR3 DNA is TGTGCCAGCAGCTTAGAAGTGTCATCCACCACTGATTCTTTCTTT. Its protein is CASSLEVSSTTDSFF.

The table lists this clonotype with a count of one. One end of the junction is discordant with germline, which a read error may explain. J is TRBJ2-5 and V is TRBV7-9, with TRBD2 matching over 8 bases. The CDR3 is 14 amino acids. CDR1 SEHNR and CDR2 FQNEAQ come from the germline V gene (reference sequence). DNA of the CDR3: TGTGCCAGCAGCCATCCTATGACGAGCGGGAGCCATGAGTTC. Residues: CASSHPMTSGSHEF.

To note about this clonotype: The junction departs from the called germline gene at one end, perhaps through a read error. The V gene is TRBV7-9, the J gene TRBJ1-6; D is perhaps TRBD1 (5 bases). The CDR3 totals 14 residues. Germline V gene data show CDR1 as SEHNR and CDR2 as FQNEAQ (reference sequence). In DNA form, the CDR3 reads TGTGCCAGCAGCCTACAGGTGGTTAGGGGACCAGGCGAATTT. Residues: CASSLQVVRGPGEF.

V and J are TRBV20-1 and TRBJ1-2, with TRBD1 as a possible D gene (6 bases). Germline V lookup: CDR1 DFQATT, CDR2 SNEGSKA (reference sequence). The CDR3 is 14 amino acids. Trimming left V 3 bases short and J 6 bases short, with 17 bases between. CDR3 region: CSARPDRGYDGYTF. The CDR3 coding sequence is TGCAGTGCTAGGCCGGACAGAGGCTACGATGGCTACACCTTC.